The 21 T cell receptor beta chains in this list originate from one sample, sequenced in a study of cytomegalovirus exposure and HLA in healthy donors. The study ran its PCR with 60 Vbeta and 13 Jbeta primers. Assay used: immunoSEQ multiplex PCR; TCRdb lists only in-frame clones, some missing. The top ten clones hold around 20% of a sample with 100,000 to 150,000 clones, 70% to 90% of them seen once. The sequencing input was PBMCs. These receptor sequences come from a man aged 18 to 30 in good health and CMV-seropositive.

The CDR3 sequence: CASSSRTGEGSGANVLTF. The CDR3 DNA follows: TGTGCCAGCAGTTCCCGGACAGGGGAGGGCTCTGGGGCCAACGTCCTGACTTTC. The chain employs TRBV27 and TRBJ2-6; TRBD1 aligns across 9 bases. J lost 0 bases, V lost 4 bases, and 7 bases had no gene match. CDR3 size: 18 residues. In germline, CDR1 is MNHEY, CDR2 SMNVEV (reference sequence).

The V and J genes are TRBV5-1 and TRBJ2-2; 11 positions match TRBD2. The CDR3 sequence is 15 residues long. With V trimmed by 5 bases and J by 4 bases, 4 bases remained unmatched. Germline CDR1 reads SGHRS; CDR2 reads YFSETQ. CDR3 DNA sequence: TGCGCCAGCAGACTAGCGGGGGCAGGCACCGGGGAGCTGTTTTTT. Its protein product is CASRLAGAGTGELFF.

V gene TRBV19 combines with J gene TRBJ1-5, with 7 bases identical to TRBD1. The junction had 11 bases not matched to a gene; V was cut back by 5 bases and J by 16 bases. CDR1 LNHDA and CDR2 SQIVND come from the germline V gene (reference sequence). CDR3 length: 12 amino acids. DNA for the CDR3: TGTGCCAGTAGTTCGGACAGGCCAGAGGTCCATTTT. Its protein is CASSSDRPEVHF.

The rearrangement uses TRBV30 and TRBJ2-5, with 9 bases aligning to TRBD1. The germline V gene has CDR1 GTSNPN and CDR2 SVGIG (reference sequence). The CDR3 extends over 14 amino acids. V lost 1 base, J lost 4 bases, and 4 bases stayed unmatched. The CDR3 sequence is CAWSEQGAGETQYF. CDR3 DNA sequence: TGTGCCTGGAGTGAACAGGGGGCTGGAGAGACCCAGTACTTC. The whole variable domain, remainder taken from reference TRBV30 and TRBJ2-5, is SQTIHQWPATLVQPVGSPLSLECTVEGTSNPNLYWYRQAAGRGLQLLFYSVGIGQISSEVPQNLSASRPQDRQFILSSKKLLLSDSGFYLCAWSEQGAGETQYFGPGTRLLVL.

CDR3 nucleotides: TGTGCCAGCAGCTTCAATAGCAATCAGCCCCAGCATTTT. This codes for CASSFNSNQPQHF. The genes are TRBV7-6 and TRBJ1-5; no firm D call. The V end lost 3 bases, the J end lost 0 bases, and 3 bases lay between the germline ends. Germline CDR1 reads SGHVS; CDR2 reads FNYEAQ. The CDR3 loop spans 13 amino acids.

The CDR3 is CAALGVTLNTEAFF. CDR3 coding DNA: TGTGCCGCGCTAGGGGTCACATTGAACACTGAAGCTTTCTTT. The rearrangement links TRBV2 to TRBJ1-1; D is possibly TRBD1 (5 bases). Between the trimmed V and J ends, which lost 11 bases and 0 bases, there was a span of 16 bases. CDR1 is SNHLY and CDR2 is FYNNEI in the germline V gene. This CDR3 is built from 14 residues.

The chain couples TRBV5-1 to TRBJ1-2; no clear D gene. With 3 bases removed from V and 2 bases from J, the gap between germline ends came to 5 bases. In germline, CDR1 is SGHRS, CDR2 YFSETQ. The CDR3 contains 12 residues. CDR3 coding DNA: TGCGCCAGCAGCTCGGGGAACTATGGCTACACCTTC. It yields the protein CASSSGNYGYTF. Based on the CDR3 plus reference TRBV5-1 and TRBJ1-2, the full variable domain is KAGVTQTPRYLIKTRGQQVTLSCSPISGHRSVSWYQQTPGQGLQFLFEYFSETQRNKGNFPGRFSGRQFSNSRSEMNVSTLELGDSALYLCASSSGNYGYTFGSGTRLTVV.

The gene calls are TRBV9 and TRBJ2-7, with D possibly matching TRBD1 (5 bases). The ends were cut back, 3 bases at V and 2 bases at J, with 12 bases in the middle. CDR3 length equals 14 residues. CDR1 is SGDLS, CDR2 YYNGEE, per germline. Written as DNA, the CDR3 is TGTGCCAGCAGCGGGCCAGGGAATCCCTACGAGCAGTACTTC. Its translation: CASSGPGNPYEQYF.

The table lists this clone with a few counts. The chain has TRBV6-6 and TRBJ1-1, with TRBD1 as a possible D gene (5 bases). The CDR3 loop spans 16 amino acids. The V gene's germline CDR1 is MNHNY and CDR2 SVGAGI (reference sequence). Trimming removed 6 bases from V and 1 base from J, with 18 bases in between. Here the CDR3 reads CASSQPIPDRNTEAFF. CDR3 coding DNA: TGTGCCAGCAGCCAGCCTATCCCCGACAGGAACACTGAAGCTTTCTTT.

This chain uses TRBV5-6 with TRBJ2-5; 10 bases are shared with TRBD1. V lost 4 bases and J lost 4; bases outside the gene matches: 13. CDR3 length: 17 residues. Germline V CDR1 and CDR2: SGHDT, YYEEEE. The CDR3 spells CASSIPGQGFLGETQYF. The CDR3 region has the DNA TGTGCCAGCAGCATCCCGGGACAGGGGTTTTTAGGAGAGACCCAGTACTTC. Looking up the rest from reference TRBV5-6 and TRBJ2-5 gives the full variable domain: DAGVTQSPTHLIKTRGQQVTLRCSPKSGHDTVSWYQQALGQGPQFIFQYYEEEERQRGNFPDRFSGHQFPNYSSELNVNALLLGDSALYLCASSIPGQGFLGETQYFGPGTRLLVL.

V gene TRBV4-1 combines with J gene TRBJ2-1; 10 nucleotides align to TRBD2. The V segment lost 1 base and the J segment 4 bases; nucleotides outside the gene matches: 1. Per germline, CDR1 MGHRA and CDR2 YSYEKL. The CDR3 is made up of 15 amino acids. Here the CDR3 DNA reads TGCGCCAGCAGCCAAGTTAGCGGGGGGTACAATGAGCAGTTCTTC. Translating gives CASSQVSGGYNEQFF.

V and J are TRBV9 and TRBJ1-1, with D possibly matching TRBD1 (5 bases). The germline CDR1 and CDR2 sequences are SGDLS and YYNGEE. V shed 4 bases and J shed 1 base, with 14 bases lying between them. This CDR3 region has 15 residues. The CDR3 bases are TGTGCCAGCAGCTCCAGGCTAGGACAGAACACTGAAGCTTTCTTT. Amino acid sequence: CASSSRLGQNTEAFF. The variable domain in full, completed from reference TRBV9 and TRBJ1-1, reads DSGVTQTPKHLITATGQRVTLRCSPRSGDLSVYWYQQSLDQGLQFLIQYYNGEERAKGNILERFSAQQFPDLHSELNLSSLELGDSALYFCASSSRLGQNTEAFFGQGTRLTVV.

For the CDR3, the DNA is TGTGCCAGCACCCCTAACGAGGGGGCGGGGACAGATACGCAGTATTTT. Encoded protein: CASTPNEGAGTDTQYF. This chain connects TRBV5-4 to TRBJ2-3, with a possible D match to TRBD1 (7 bases). The CDR3 sequence is 16 residues long. Trimming left V 6 bases short and J 3 bases short, with 20 bases between. Per germline, CDR1 SGHNT and CDR2 YYREEE (reference sequence).

V usage is TRBV12-5 and J usage is TRBJ1-1, with 8 bases fitting TRBD1. There are 18 residues in the CDR3. In germline, CDR1 is LGHNT, CDR2 FRNRAP. The J segment lost 0 bases and the V segment lost 3 bases, leaving 12 bases of the junction unmatched. This CDR3 is CASGFIRDRNNMNTEAFF. The CDR3 DNA reads TGTGCTAGTGGTTTCATAAGGGACAGGAACAATATGAACACTGAAGCTTTCTTT.

The J gene is TRBJ1-6, the V gene TRBV2; D perhaps matches TRBD1 (6 bases). Trimming took 6 bases from V and 7 from J, leaving 13 bases between them. The CDR3 covers 14 residues. The germline V gene encodes CDR1 SNHLY and CDR2 FYNNEI. CDR3 residues: CASSPGHSNSPLHF. The CDR3 DNA reads as TGTGCCAGCAGCCCGGGACACTCCAATTCACCCCTCCACTTT.

This clone was picked up one time. The rearrangement links TRBV9 to TRBJ2-3; D possibly corresponds to TRBD2 (5 bases). Germline CDR1 is SGDLS and CDR2 is YYNGEE. This CDR3 region has 15 residues. Trimming took 0 bases from V and 2 from J, leaving 10 bases between them. CDR3 nucleotides: TGTGCCAGCAGCGTAGAGGCCCTAGCCACAGATACGCAGTATTTT. Protein: CASSVEALATDTQYF. Supplemented by reference TRBV9 and TRBJ2-3, the full variable domain reads DSGVTQTPKHLITATGQRVTLRCSPRSGDLSVYWYQQSLDQGLQFLIQYYNGEERAKGNILERFSAQQFPDLHSELNLSSLELGDSALYFCASSVEALATDTQYFGPGTRLTVL.

The V call is TRBV6-4, the J call TRBJ2-3, with 7 bases aligning to TRBD1. J was trimmed by 0 bases and V by 4 bases; bases with no gene match: 13. The CDR3 contains 18 residues. Germline V gene lookup returns CDR1 MRHNA and CDR2 SNTAGT. CDR3 in DNA: TGTGCCAGCAGTGGGAGACAGGGAAGGGTTTTTAGCACAGATACGCAGTATTTT. Its protein is CASSGRQGRVFSTDTQYF.

The chain couples TRBV5-8 to TRBJ1-1; D is unresolved. Germline assignment: CDR1 SGHTS and CDR2 YDEGEE. V was trimmed by 4 bases and J by 3 bases, leaving 13 bases between them. The CDR3 contains 14 residues. The CDR3 DNA sequence: TGTGCCAGCAGCCCTAGACTGGGTGACACTGAAGCTTTCTTT. Amino acids: CASSPRLGDTEAFF.

The chain combines TRBV6-6 with TRBJ1-2, with a tentative D call TRBD1 (6 bases). Germline V CDR1 and CDR2: MNHNY, SVGAGI (reference sequence). Trimming took off 5 bases at V and 6 bases at J, with 13 bases between the two ends. This CDR3 is 13 amino acids long. CDR3 sequence: CASSGTPSDGYTF. The DNA of the CDR3 is TGTGCCAGCAGTGGGACACCTTCGGATGGCTACACCTTC.

The chain is built from TRBV6-1 and TRBJ1-1; TRBD1 matches at 7 bases. Germline V gene lookup returns CDR1 MNHNS and CDR2 SASEGT. The CDR3 has 13 amino acids. The J segment lost 10 bases and the V segment lost 5 bases, leaving 10 bases of the junction unmatched. In DNA, the CDR3 is TGTGCCAGCAGTCATGACAGGGACCCGAGAGCTTTCTTT. It yields the protein CASSHDRDPRAFF.

The chain links TRBV5-1 to TRBJ2-3; D gene uncertain. The germline V gene encodes CDR1 SGHRS and CDR2 YFSETQ. Deletions cut 1 base from V and 0 bases from J, with 6 bases between. The CDR3 sequence is 14 residues long. CDR3: CASSLMASTDTQYF. Here the CDR3 DNA reads TGCGCCAGCAGCTTGATGGCTAGCACAGATACGCAGTATTTT.